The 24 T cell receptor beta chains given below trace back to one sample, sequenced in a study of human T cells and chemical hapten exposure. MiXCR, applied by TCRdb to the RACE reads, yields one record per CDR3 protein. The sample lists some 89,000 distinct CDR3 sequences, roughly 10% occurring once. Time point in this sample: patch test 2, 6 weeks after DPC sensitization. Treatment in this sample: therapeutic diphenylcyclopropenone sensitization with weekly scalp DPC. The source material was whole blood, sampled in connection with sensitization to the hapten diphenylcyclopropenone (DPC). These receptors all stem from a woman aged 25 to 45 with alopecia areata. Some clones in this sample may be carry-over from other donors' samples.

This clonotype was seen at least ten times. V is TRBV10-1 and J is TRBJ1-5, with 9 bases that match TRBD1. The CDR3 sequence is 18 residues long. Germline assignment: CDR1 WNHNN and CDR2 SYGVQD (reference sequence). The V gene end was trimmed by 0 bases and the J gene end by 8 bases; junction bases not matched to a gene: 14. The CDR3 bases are TGCGCCAGCAGTGAGTCCCCGTCCGGGACAGGGTCTCAGGAGCCCCAGCATTTT. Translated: CASSESPSGTGSQEPQHF.

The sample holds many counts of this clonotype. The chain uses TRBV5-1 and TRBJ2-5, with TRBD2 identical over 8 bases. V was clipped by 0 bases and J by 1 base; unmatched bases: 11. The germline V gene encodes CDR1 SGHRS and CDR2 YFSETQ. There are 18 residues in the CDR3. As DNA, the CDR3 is TGCGCCAGCAGCTTGGGATGGGAACTAGCGGAGCCCCAAGAGACCCAGTACTTC. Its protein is CASSLGWELAEPQETQYF.

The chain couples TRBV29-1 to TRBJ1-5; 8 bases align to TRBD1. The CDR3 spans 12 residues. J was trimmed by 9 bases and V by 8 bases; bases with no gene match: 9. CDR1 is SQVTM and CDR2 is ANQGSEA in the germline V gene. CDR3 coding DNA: TGCAGCATGGACAGGGACCGAAGGCCCCAGCATTTT. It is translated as CSMDRDRRPQHF.

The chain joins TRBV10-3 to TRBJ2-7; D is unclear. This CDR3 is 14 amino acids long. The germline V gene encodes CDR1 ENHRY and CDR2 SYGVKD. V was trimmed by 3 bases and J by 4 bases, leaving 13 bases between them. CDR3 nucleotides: TGTGCCATCAGTGAAGGGCCTAGGATTTACGAGCAGTACTTC. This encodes CAISEGPRIYEQYF.

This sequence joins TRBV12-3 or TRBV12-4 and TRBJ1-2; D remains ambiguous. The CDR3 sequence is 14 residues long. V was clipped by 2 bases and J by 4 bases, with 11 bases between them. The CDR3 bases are TGTGCCAGCAGTTTAAATCTGGGGATCTATGGCTACACCTTC. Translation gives CASSLNLGIYGYTF.

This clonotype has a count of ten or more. The CDR3 loop reads CASSQKGHGSYEQYF. CDR3 coding DNA: TGTGCCAGCAGCCAAAAGGGACACGGGTCCTACGAGCAGTACTTC. The rearrangement uses TRBV3-1 and TRBJ2-7, with D possibly being TRBD1 (6 bases). Germline lookup yields CDR1 LGHDT and CDR2 YNNKEL (reference sequence). V was clipped by 2 bases and J by 1 base, with 12 bases between them. The CDR3 sequence is 15 residues long.

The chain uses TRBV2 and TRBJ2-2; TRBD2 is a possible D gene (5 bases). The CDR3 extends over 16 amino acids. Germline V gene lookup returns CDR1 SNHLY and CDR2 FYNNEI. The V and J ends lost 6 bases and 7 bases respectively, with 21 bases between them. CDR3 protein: CASRVRFLLGGGELFF. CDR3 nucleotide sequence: TGTGCCAGCAGGGTCCGATTCCTACTAGGCGGCGGGGAGCTGTTTTTT.

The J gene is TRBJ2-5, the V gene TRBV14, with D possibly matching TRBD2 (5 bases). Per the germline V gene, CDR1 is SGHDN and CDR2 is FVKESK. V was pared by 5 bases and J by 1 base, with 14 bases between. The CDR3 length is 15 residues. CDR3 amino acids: CASSLISGIQETQYF. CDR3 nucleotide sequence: TGTGCCAGCAGCTTAATCTCCGGGATCCAAGAGACCCAGTACTTC.

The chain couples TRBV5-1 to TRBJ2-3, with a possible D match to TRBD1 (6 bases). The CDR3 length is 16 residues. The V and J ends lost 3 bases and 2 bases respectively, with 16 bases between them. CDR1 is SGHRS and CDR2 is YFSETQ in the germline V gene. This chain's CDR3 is CASSSQGIRSTDTQYF. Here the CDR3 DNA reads TGCGCCAGCAGCTCGCAGGGGATCCGCTCCACAGATACGCAGTATTTT.

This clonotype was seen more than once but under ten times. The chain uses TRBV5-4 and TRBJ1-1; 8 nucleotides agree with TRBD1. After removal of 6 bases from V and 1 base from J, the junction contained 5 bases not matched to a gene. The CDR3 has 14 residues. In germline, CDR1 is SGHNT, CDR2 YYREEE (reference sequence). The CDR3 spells CASNHQGANTEAFF. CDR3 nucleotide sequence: TGTGCCAGCAACCACCAGGGGGCGAACACTGAAGCTTTCTTT.

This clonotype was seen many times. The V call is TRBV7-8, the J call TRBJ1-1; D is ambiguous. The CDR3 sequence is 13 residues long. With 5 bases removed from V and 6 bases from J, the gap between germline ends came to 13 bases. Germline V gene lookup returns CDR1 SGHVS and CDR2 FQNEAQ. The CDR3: CASSPTLLAEAFF. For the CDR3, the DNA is TGTGCCAGCAGCCCCACCCTTTTAGCTGAAGCTTTCTTT.

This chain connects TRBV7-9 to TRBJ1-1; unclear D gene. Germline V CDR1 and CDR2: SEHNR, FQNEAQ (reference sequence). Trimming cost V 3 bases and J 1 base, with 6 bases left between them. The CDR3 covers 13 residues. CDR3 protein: CASSFFQNTEAFF. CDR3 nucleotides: TGTGCCAGCAGCTTCTTCCAGAACACTGAAGCTTTCTTT.

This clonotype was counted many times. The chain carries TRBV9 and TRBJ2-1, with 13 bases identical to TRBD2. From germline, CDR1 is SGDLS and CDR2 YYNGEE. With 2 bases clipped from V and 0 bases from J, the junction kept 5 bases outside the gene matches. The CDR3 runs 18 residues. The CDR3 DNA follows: TGTGCCAGCAGCGTGCGGACTAGCGGGGGAAGCTCCTACAATGAGCAGTTCTTC. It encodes CASSVRTSGGSSYNEQFF.

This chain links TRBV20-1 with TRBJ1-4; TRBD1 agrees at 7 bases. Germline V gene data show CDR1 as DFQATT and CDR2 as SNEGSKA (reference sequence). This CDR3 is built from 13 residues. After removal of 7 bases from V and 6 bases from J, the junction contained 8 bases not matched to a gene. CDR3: CSVLDREDEKLFF. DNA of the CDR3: TGCAGTGTTCTCGACAGGGAAGATGAAAAACTGTTTTTT.

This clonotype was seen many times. The CDR3 DNA is TGTGCCAGCAGCCTCGGGTCCTACGAGCAGTACTTC. Amino acid sequence: CASSLGSYEQYF. The J gene is TRBJ2-7, the V gene TRBV28; D not resolved. This CDR3 has 12 residues. Germline CDR1 and CDR2: MDHEN and SYDVKM. Trimming took off 6 bases at V and 1 base at J, with 7 bases between the two ends.

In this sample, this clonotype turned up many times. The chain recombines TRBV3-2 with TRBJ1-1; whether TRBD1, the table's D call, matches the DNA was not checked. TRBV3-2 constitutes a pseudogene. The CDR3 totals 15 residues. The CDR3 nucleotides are TGTGCCAGCAGCCAAGCTCCGGGACGGAACACTGAAGCTTTCTTT. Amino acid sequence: CASSQAPGRNTEAFF.

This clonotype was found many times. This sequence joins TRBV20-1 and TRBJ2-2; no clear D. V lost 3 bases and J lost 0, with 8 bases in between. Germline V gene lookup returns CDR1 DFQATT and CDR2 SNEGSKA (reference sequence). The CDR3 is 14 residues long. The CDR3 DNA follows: TGCAGTGCTAGGGGCCTTTCGAACACCGGGGAGCTGTTTTTT. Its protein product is CSARGLSNTGELFF.

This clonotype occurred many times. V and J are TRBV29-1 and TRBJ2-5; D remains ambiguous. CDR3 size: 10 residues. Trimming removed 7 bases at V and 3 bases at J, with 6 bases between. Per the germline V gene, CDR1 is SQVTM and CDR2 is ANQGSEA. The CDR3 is CSAKEETQYF. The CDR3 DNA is TGCAGCGCGAAGGAAGAGACCCAGTACTTC. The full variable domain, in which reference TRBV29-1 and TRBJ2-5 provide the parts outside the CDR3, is SAVISQKPSRDICQRGTSLTIQCQVDSQVTMMFWYRQQPGQSLTLIATANQGSEATYESGFVIDKFPISRPNLTFSTLTVSNMSPEDSSIYLCSAKEETQYFGPGTRLLVL.

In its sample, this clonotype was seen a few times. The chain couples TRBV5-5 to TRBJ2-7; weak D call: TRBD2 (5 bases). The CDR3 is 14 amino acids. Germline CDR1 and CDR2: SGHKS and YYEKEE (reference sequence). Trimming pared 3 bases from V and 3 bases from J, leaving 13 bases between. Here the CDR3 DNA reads TGTGCCAGCAGCTGGAGGACCGCCGGCTACGAGCAGTACTTC. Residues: CASSWRTAGYEQYF.

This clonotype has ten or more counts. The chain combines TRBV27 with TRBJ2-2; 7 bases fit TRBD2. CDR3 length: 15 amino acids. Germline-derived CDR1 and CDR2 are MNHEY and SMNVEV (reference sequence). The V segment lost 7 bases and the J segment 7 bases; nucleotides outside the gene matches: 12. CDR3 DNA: TGTGCCAGCACAACCGGGGGGTATGCCGGCGGGGAGCTGTTTTTT. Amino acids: CASTTGGYAGGELFF.

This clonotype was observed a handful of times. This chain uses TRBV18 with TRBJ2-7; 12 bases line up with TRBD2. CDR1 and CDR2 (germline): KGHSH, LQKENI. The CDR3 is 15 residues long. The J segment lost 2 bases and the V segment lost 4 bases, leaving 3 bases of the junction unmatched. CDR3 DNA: TGTGCCAGCTCACGGAGGACTAGCGGGACCTACGAGCAGTACTTC. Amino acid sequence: CASSRRTSGTYEQYF.

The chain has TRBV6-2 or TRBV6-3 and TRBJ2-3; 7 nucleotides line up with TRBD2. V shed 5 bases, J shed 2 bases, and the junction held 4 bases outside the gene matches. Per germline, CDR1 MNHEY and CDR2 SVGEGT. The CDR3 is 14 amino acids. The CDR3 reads CASSPSGTTDTQYF. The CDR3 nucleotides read TGTGCCAGCAGTCCCAGCGGGACCACAGATACGCAGTATTTT.

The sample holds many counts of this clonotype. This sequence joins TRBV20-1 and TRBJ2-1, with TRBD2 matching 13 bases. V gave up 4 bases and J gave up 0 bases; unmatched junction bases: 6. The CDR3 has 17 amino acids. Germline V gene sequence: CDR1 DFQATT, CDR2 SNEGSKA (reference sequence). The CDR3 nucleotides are TGCAGTGCTAAGAAGGGGACTAGCGGGAACTCCTACAATGAGCAGTTCTTC. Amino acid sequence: CSAKKGTSGNSYNEQFF.

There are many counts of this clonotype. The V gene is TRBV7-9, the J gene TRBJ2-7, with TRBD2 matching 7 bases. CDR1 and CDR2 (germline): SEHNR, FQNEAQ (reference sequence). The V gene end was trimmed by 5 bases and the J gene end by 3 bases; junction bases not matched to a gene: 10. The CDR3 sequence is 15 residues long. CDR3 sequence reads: CASSILGTTLYEQYF. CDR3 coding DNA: TGTGCCAGCAGCATCCTCGGGACTACTCTCTACGAGCAGTACTTC.